This TCR beta chain was observed in a study of cytomegalovirus exposure and HLA in healthy donors. A multiplex PCR was run with 60 Vbeta primers and 13 Jbeta primers. Assay used: immunoSEQ multiplex PCR; TCRdb lists only in-frame clones, some missing. The data show more than 150,000 clones, 82% seen once. Germline V lookup: CDR1 MDHEN, CDR2 SYDVKM. Trimming took 5 bases from V and 3 from J, leaving 14 bases between them. CDR3 size: 14 residues. V is TRBV28 and J is TRBJ2-7; D may be TRBD1 (6 bases). This TCR derives from a man aged 35 to 55 in good health and CMV-seronegative. The material sequenced was PBMCs. Here the CDR3 reads CASSLRTGIYEQYF. The CDR3 DNA reads as TGTGCCAGCAGTCTCCGAACAGGGATCTACGAGCAGTACTTC. Using reference TRBV28 and TRBJ2-7 for the parts outside the CDR3, the full variable domain is DVKVTQSSRYLVKRTGEKVFLECVQDMDHENMFWYRQDPGLGLRLIYFSYDVKMKEKGDIPEGYSVSREKKERFSLILESASTNQTSMYLCASSLRTGIYEQYFGPGTRLTVT.